The 2 T cell receptor beta chains below all came from one sample that was sequenced in a study of identical twins. Each CDR3 protein is one row after TCRdb ran MiXCR on the 5' RACE reads. The sample yields 450,000 or so distinct CDR3 sequences, 14% seen once. These records were also assigned to another study, of yellow fever vaccine responses in identical twins.

The sample consisted of CD4+ T cells sorted from blood. The receptors come from a woman under 30 in good health.

A few counts support this clonotype. This CDR3 reads CASSRSGRSEQFF. CDR3 in DNA: TGCGCCAGCTCACGTAGCGGGAGATCTGAGCAGTTCTTC. This sequence joins TRBV5-1 and TRBJ2-1; TRBD2 agrees at 9 bases. The V and J ends lost 7 bases and 9 bases, in that order; junction bases with no gene match: 8. The CDR3 is 13 amino acids. Germline loops: CDR1 SGHRS, CDR2 YFSETQ.

This clonotype has more than one count but fewer than ten. The chain's CDR3 is CSAARTGYSYEQYF. The CDR3 region has the DNA TGCAGTGCTGCCCGGACAGGGTACTCCTACGAGCAGTACTTC. The chain recombines TRBV20-1 with TRBJ2-7; 8 nucleotides align to TRBD1. The germline V gene has CDR1 DFQATT and CDR2 SNEGSKA (reference sequence). V lost 5 bases, J lost 0 bases, and 6 bases stayed unmatched. This CDR3 comprises 14 residues.